This T cell receptor beta chain comes out of a study of cytomegalovirus exposure and HLA in healthy donors. The PCR employed 60 Vbeta primers together with 13 Jbeta primers. Assay used: immunoSEQ multiplex PCR; TCRdb lists only in-frame clones, some missing. The sample carries about 130,000 clones, over 60% recorded once. Germline V CDR1 and CDR2: GTSNPN, SVGIG (reference sequence). This CDR3 has 13 residues. V shed 4 bases and J 3 bases; nucleotides not matched to a gene: 5. Material for sequencing was PBMCs. The V call is TRBV30, the J call TRBJ1-2; 7 bases fit TRBD1. The TCR was taken from a female donor in good health and CMV-seronegative. CDR3 residues: CAWNGGGHYGYTF. In DNA form, the CDR3 reads TGTGCCTGGAATGGAGGGGGCCACTATGGCTACACCTTC.